This T cell receptor beta chain was recovered during a study of T-cell memory formation after mild COVID-19. Findings and caveats of the study: Confirmation of SARS-CoV-2 specificity was lacking for second-wave clones peaking day 37. Clones that contracted from day 15 to 85 had balanced CD4/CD8; later expanders were CD4+ biased.

The CDR3 sequence is 16 residues long. CDR1 LGHNA and CDR2 YNFKEQ come from the germline V gene. The V end lost 1 base, the J end lost 3 bases, and 13 bases lay between the germline ends. Note on this clonotype: Its antigen is not known.

Using its own MiXCR run on the 5' RACE reads, TCRdb lists one record per CDR3 protein. Here the sample spans around 200,000 distinct CDR3 sequences, around a sixth being singletons. The sequencing input was PBMCs or a T cell subset sorted from them (not recorded which). The chain is built from TRBV4-2 and TRBJ1-5, with D hard to call. The TCR originated in a man younger than 35 who had mild COVID-19 (a few samples of this study predate the infection). Cell type and time point are not known. The CDR3 nucleotides read TGTGCCAGCAGCCAAGGTGGGGATCTGTACAATCAGCCCCAGCATTTT. Residues: CASSQGGDLYNQPQHF.